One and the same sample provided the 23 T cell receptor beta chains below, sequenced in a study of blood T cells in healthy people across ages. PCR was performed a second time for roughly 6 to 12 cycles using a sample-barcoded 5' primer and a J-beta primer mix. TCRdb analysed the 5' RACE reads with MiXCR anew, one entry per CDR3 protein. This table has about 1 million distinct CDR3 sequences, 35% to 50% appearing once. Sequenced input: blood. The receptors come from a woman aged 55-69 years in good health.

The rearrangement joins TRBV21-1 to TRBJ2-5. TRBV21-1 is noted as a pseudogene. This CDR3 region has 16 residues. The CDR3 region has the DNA TGTGCCAGCAGCAAAAATTCCCACGGGTGTTACGAGACCCAGTACTTC. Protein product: CASSKNSHGCYETQYF.

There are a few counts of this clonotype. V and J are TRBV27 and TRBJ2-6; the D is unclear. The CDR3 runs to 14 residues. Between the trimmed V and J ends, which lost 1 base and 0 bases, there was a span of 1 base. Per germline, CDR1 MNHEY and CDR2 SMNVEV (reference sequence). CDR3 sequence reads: CASSLYSGANVLTF. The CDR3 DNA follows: TGTGCCAGCAGTTTATACTCTGGGGCCAACGTCCTGACTTTC. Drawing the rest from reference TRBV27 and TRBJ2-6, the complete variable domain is EAQVTQNPRYLITVTGKKLTVTCSQNMNHEYMSWYRQDPGLGLRQIYYSMNVEVTDKGDVPEGYKVSRKEKRNFPLILESPSPNQTSLYFCASSLYSGANVLTFGAGSRLTVL.

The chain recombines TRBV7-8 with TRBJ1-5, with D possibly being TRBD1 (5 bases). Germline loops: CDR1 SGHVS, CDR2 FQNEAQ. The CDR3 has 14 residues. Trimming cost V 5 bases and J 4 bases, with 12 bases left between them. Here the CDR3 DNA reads TGTGCCAGCAGCCCGTCGGGGCGGAATCAGCCCCAGCATTTT. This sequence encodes CASSPSGRNQPQHF.

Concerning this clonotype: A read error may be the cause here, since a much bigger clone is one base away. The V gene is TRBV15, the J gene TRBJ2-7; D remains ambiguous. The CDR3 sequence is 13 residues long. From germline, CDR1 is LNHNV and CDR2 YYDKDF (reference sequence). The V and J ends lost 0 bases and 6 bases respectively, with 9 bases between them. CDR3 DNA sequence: TGTGCCACCAGCAGAGATGGTTACTCCGAGCAGTACTTC. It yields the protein CATSRDGYSEQYF.

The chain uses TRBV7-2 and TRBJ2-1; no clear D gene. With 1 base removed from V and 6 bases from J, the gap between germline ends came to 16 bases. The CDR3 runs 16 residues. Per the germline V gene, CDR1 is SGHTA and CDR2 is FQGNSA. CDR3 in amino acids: CASSLVVLVGSNEQFF. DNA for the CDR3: TGTGCCAGCAGCTTAGTTGTTCTAGTTGGATCCAATGAGCAGTTCTTC.

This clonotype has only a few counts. DNA for the CDR3: TGTGCCAGCAGTTACTCAAGCTGGGGCGGGGAGAGCTCCTACGAGCAGTACTTC. Its translation: CASSYSSWGGESSYEQYF. The rearrangement links TRBV6-5 to TRBJ2-7; maybe TRBD2 (6 bases). CDR3 length: 18 residues. Germline-derived CDR1 and CDR2 are MNHEY and SVGAGI. Trimming removed 0 bases at V and 0 bases at J, with 18 bases between.

The CDR3 DNA follows: TGCAGTGCTAGACGAGCGGGAACCCCCACCGGGGAGCTGTTTTTT. Translation gives CSARRAGTPTGELFF. The chain has TRBV20-1 and TRBJ2-2, with 7 bases fitting TRBD2. The CDR3 runs to 15 residues. Germline V gives CDR1 DFQATT, CDR2 SNEGSKA (reference sequence). Trimming cost V 2 bases and J 4 bases; bases outside gene matches: 7.

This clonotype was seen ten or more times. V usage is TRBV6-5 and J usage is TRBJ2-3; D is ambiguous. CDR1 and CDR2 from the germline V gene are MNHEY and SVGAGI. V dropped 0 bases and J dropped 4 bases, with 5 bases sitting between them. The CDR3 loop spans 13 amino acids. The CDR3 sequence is CASSYSEADTQYF. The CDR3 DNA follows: TGTGCCAGCAGTTACTCAGAAGCAGATACGCAGTATTTT.

The CDR3 region is CSARGGLTEAFF. CDR3 nucleotides: TGCAGTGCTAGAGGGGGGCTGACTGAAGCTTTCTTT. This rearrangement joins TRBV20-1 to TRBJ1-1; perhaps TRBD1 as D (6 bases). V shed 1 base and J shed 5 bases, with 8 bases lying between them. The CDR3 runs to 12 residues. CDR1 and CDR2 (germline): DFQATT, SNEGSKA (reference sequence).

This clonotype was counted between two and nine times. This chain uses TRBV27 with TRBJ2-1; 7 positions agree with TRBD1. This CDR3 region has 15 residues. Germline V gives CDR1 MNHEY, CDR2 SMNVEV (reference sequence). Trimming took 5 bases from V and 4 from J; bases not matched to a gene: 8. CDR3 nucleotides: TGTGCCAGCAGTCCCGTACAGGGGATATACAATGAGCAGTTCTTC. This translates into CASSPVQGIYNEQFF.

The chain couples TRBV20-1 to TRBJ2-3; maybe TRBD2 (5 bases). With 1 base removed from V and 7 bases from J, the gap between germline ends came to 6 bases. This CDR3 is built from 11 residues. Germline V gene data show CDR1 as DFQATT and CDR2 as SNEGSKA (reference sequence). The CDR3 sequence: CSARGRHTQYF. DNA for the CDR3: TGCAGTGCTAGAGGGAGGCATACGCAGTATTTT.

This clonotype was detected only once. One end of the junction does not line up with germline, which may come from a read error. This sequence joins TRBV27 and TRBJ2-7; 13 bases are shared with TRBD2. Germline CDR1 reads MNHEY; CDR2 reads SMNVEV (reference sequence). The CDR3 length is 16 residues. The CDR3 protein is CAGSSETSGRRYEQYF. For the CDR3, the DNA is TGTGCCGGCAGTTCTGAGACTAGCGGGAGGCGCTACGAGCAGTACTTC.

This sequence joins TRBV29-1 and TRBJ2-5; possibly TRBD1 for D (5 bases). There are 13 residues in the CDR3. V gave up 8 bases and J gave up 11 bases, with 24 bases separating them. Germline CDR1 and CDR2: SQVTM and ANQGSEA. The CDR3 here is CSLRTGRGNEQYF. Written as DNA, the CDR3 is TGCAGCCTTCGCACAGGTCGTGGAAATGAGCAGTACTTC.

Here the CDR3 DNA reads TGTGCCAGCAGCGTAGTAGGCCCCGGTGAGCAGTTCTTC. Residues: CASSVVGPGEQFF. J is TRBJ2-1 and V is TRBV7-9, with unresolved D. V was cut by 5 bases and J by 9 bases, with 14 bases left in between. The V gene's germline CDR1 is SEHNR and CDR2 FQNEAQ (reference sequence). The CDR3 consists of 13 residues.

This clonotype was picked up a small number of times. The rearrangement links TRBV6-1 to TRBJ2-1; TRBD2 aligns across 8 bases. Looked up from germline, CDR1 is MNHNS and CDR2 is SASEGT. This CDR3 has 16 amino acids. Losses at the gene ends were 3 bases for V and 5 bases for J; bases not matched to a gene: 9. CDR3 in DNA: TGTGCCAGCAGTGACTTAGGGACTAGTGGGAACAATGAGCAGTTCTTC. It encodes CASSDLGTSGNNEQFF.

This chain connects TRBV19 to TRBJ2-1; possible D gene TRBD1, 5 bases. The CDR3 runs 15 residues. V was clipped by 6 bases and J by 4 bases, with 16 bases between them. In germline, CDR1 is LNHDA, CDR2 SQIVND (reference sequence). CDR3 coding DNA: TGTGCCAGTAGCACTGTTCGGAGACAGTACAATGAGCAGTTCTTC. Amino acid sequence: CASSTVRRQYNEQFF.

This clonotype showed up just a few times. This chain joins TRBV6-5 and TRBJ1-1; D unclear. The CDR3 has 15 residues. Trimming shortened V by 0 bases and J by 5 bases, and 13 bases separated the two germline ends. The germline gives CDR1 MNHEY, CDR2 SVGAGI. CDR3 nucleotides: TGTGCCAGCAGTTACTCACAGCCCCGACGGACTGAAGCTTTCTTT. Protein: CASSYSQPRRTEAFF.

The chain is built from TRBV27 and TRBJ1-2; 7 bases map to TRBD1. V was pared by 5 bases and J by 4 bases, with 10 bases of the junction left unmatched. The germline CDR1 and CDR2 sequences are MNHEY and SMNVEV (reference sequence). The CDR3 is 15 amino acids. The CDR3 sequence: CASSAQTGKGYGYTF. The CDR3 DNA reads TGTGCCAGCAGTGCCCAGACAGGGAAGGGCTATGGCTACACCTTC.

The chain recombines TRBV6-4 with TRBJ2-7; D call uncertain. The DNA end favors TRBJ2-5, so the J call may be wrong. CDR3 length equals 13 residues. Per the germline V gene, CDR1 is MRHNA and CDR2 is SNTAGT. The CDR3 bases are TGTGCCAGCAGCCCGACCCTAACGGAGACCCAGTACTTC. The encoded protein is CASSPTLTETQYF.

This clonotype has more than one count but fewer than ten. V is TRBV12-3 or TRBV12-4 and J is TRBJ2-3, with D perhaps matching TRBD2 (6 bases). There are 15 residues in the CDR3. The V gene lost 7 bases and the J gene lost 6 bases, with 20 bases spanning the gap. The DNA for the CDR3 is TGTGCCAGCAACTCCCGAAGCGGGCCCCTGGATACGCAGTATTTT. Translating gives CASNSRSGPLDTQYF.

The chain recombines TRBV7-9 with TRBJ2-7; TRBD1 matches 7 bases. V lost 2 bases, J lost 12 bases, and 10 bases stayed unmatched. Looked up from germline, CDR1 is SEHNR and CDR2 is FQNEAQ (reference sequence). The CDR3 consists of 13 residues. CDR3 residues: CASSLPGETGTYF. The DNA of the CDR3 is TGTGCCAGCAGCTTACCGGGCGAGACAGGGACGTACTTC.

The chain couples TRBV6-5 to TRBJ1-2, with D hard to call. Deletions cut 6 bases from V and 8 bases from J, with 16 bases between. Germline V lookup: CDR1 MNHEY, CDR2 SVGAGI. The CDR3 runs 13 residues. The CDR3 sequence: CASRNPESNGYTF. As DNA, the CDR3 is TGTGCCAGCAGGAACCCCGAATCTAACGGCTACACCTTC.

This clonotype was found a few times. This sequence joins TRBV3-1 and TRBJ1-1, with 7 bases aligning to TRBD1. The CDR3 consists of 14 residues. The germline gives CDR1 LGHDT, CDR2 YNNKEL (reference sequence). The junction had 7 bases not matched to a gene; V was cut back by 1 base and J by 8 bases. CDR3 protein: CASSQAGGGQEAFF. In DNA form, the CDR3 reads TGTGCCAGCAGCCAAGCAGGGGGAGGTCAGGAAGCTTTCTTT.